The 8 T cell receptor beta chains in this list originate from one sample, sequenced in a study of OX40 agonist ivuxolimab in advanced cancers. Sequencing was performed with immunoSEQ multiplex PCR; in TCRdb, only in-frame clones are kept and a portion is missing. The data contain fewer than 120,000 clones, approximately 89% of them singletons. The sample in question was CD4+ or CD8+ T cells sorted from blood, obtained in a trial of the OX40 agonist ivuxolimab. The receptors derive from an adult with an advanced solid tumor such as melanoma, head and neck, liver or kidney cancer.

This clone was seen just once. V is TRBV6-6 and J is TRBJ1-1; D not certain. V shed 5 bases and J shed 4 bases, with 17 bases lying between them. Looked up from germline, CDR1 is MNHNY and CDR2 is SVGAGI (reference sequence). The CDR3 has 15 amino acids. Here the CDR3 reads CASSGPTSRFTEAFF. For the CDR3, the DNA is TGTGCCAGCAGTGGGCCGACAAGTCGGTTCACTGAAGCTTTCTTT.

This chain connects TRBV19 to TRBJ2-5; D possibly uses TRBD1 or TRBD2 (5 bases each). CDR1 LNHDA and CDR2 SQIVND come from the germline V gene (reference sequence). Trimming removed 0 bases from V and 5 bases from J, with 22 bases in between. The CDR3 extends over 18 amino acids. CDR3 DNA: TGTGCCAGTAGTATAGATCACAGAGGGTACTCCAAGGGGGAGACCCAGTACTTC. Protein sequence: CASSIDHRGYSKGETQYF.

The chain combines TRBV6-6 with TRBJ1-1; D possibly corresponds to TRBD1 (5 bases). CDR1 MNHNY and CDR2 SVGAGI come from the germline V gene (reference sequence). The CDR3 sequence is 13 residues long. The ends were cut back, 2 bases at V and 7 bases at J, with 11 bases in the middle. The CDR3 region has the DNA TGTGCCAGCAGTTACAACAGTCAGGGTGAAGCTTTCTTT. Protein sequence: CASSYNSQGEAFF.

Only one count was recorded for this clone. The rearrangement joins TRBV9 to TRBJ1-3; TRBD1 might be the D (5 bases). Germline loops: CDR1 SGDLS, CDR2 YYNGEE. The V and J ends lost 0 bases and 7 bases respectively, with 17 bases between them. This CDR3 contains 16 residues. The CDR3 nucleotides are TGTGCCAGCAGCGTAGGGGGTCCGGGACGTTTCAACACCATATATTTT. Amino acids: CASSVGGPGRFNTIYF.

This rearrangement joins TRBV7-3 to TRBJ2-5, with D perhaps given as TRBD1 or TRBD2 (5 bases each). Trimming left V 4 bases short and J 1 base short, with 13 bases between. Germline-derived CDR1 and CDR2 are SGHTA and FQGTGA. This CDR3 region has 15 residues. This CDR3 reads CASSSRGSPQETQYF. CDR3 coding DNA: TGTGCCAGCAGCTCCCGGGGCTCTCCCCAAGAGACCCAGTACTTC.

The V call is TRBV7-2, the J call TRBJ1-3; maybe TRBD1 (6 bases). The CDR3 covers 14 residues. V was cut by 5 bases and J by 3 bases, with 11 bases left in between. Germline V gene sequence: CDR1 SGHTA, CDR2 FQGNSA. CDR3 sequence reads: CASSVTGLGNTIYF. The DNA of the CDR3 is TGTGCCAGCAGCGTAACAGGGCTTGGAAACACCATATATTTT.

V usage is TRBV4-1 and J usage is TRBJ2-1; TRBD1 matches at 7 bases. Germline trimming cut 4 bases from V and 7 bases from J; bases unmatched to any gene: 7. The CDR3 contains 14 residues. Germline V CDR1 and CDR2: MGHRA, YSYEKL. CDR3 in DNA: TGCGCCAGCAGCCCGTTACAGGGGAAAAATGAGCAGTTCTTC. Amino acids: CASSPLQGKNEQFF.

In its sample, this clone was seen once. The chain joins TRBV2 to TRBJ1-5; possibly TRBD1 for D (5 bases). Between the trimmed V and J ends, which lost 8 bases and 2 bases, there was a span of 16 bases. The CDR3 is made up of 15 amino acids. Germline V lookup: CDR1 SNHLY, CDR2 FYNNEI. The CDR3 nucleotides read TGTGCCAGCCGATTTGGGACCGTACGCAATCAGCCCCAGCATTTT. The encoded protein is CASRFGTVRNQPQHF.